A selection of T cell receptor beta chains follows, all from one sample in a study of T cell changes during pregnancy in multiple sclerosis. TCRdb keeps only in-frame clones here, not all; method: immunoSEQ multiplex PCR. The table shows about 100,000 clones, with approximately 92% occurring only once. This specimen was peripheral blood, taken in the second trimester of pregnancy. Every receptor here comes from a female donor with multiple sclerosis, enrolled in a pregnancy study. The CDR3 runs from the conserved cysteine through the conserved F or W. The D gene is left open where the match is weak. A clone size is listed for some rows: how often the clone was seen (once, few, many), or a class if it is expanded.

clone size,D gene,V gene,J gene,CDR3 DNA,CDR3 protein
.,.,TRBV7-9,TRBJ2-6,TGTGCCAGCAGCTTATTGGGCCCGGGAACGGACGGGGCCAACGTCCTGACTTTC,CASSLLGPGTDGANVLTF
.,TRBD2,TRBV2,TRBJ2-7,TGTGCCAGCAGTGGGCTAGCGGGAGGCGAGCAGTACTTC,CASSGLAGGEQYF
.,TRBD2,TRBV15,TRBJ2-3,TGTGCCACCAGCAGGGATGGACTAGCGGCTAGCACAGATACGCAGTATTTT,CATSRDGLAASTDTQYF
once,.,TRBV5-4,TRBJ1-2,TGTGCCAGCAGCTTGGACAGGGGCTACACCTTC,CASSLDRGYTF
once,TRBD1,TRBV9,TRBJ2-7,TGTGCCAGCAGCGTAGAGGGACAGGGTCTTGACGAGCAGTACTTC,CASSVEGQGLDEQYF
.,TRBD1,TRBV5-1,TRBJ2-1,TGCGCCAGCAGCTCACAGGGGCGAAGTTCGATCTTC,CASSSQGRSSIF
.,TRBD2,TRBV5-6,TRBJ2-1,TGTGCCAGTACGACTAGCGCCCTATACAATGAGCAGTTCTTC,CASTTSALYNEQFF
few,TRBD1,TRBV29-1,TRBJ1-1,TGCAGCGGGGGACAGCTCTACACTGAAGCTTTCTTT,CSGGQLYTEAFF
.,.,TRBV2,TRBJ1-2,TGTGCCAGCAGAGCCCAACAGGGATTTTATGGCTACACCTTC,CASRAQQGFYGYTF
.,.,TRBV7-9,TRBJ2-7,TGTGCCAGCAGCTCGGAATTAGCCACCTACGAGCAGTACTTC,CASSSELATYEQYF
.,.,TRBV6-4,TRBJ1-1,TGTGCCAGCAGTGCACCGGGGGGCAAAGCTTTCTTT,CASSAPGGKAFF
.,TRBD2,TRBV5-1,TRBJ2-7,TGCGCCAGCAGCTCGGGACTAGCGGGAGCCCCCTCTCAGCAGTACTTC,CASSSGLAGAPSQQYF
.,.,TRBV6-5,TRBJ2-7,TGTGCCAGCACCAGGCGGGGAACCTACGAGCAGTACTTC,CASTRRGTYEQYF
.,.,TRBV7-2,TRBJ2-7,TGTGCCAGCAGCTATACCAGGACAGTTTTTGACGAGCAGTACTTC,CASSYTRTVFDEQYF
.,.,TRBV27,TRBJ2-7,TGTGCCAGCAGAAGGCAGGGGTTTAGCTACGAGCAGTACTTC,CASRRQGFSYEQYF
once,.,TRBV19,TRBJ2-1,TGTGCCAGTAGCATGGGACTCCACTACTACAATGAGCAGTTCTTC,CASSMGLHYYNEQFF
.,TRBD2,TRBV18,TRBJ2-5,TGTGCCAGCTCGGTGGGACTACAAGAGACCCAGTACTTC,CASSVGLQETQYF
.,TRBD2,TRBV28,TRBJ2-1,TGTGCCAGCAGCCTGACTAGCGGGGACTACAATGAGCAGTTCTTC,CASSLTSGDYNEQFF
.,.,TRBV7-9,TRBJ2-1,TGTGCCAGCAGCTTAAGCCTGAGCTCCTACAATGAGCAGTTCTTC,CASSLSLSSYNEQFF
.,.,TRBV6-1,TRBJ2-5,TGTGCCAGCAGCCTGGTTCAGGGGAGGGGAGAGACCCAGTACTTC,CASSLVQGRGETQYF
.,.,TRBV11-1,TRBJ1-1,TGTGCCAGCAGCCCGCGATGGGGCGCTGAAGCTTTCTTT,CASSPRWGAEAFF
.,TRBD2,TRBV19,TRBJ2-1,TGTGCCAGTAGTATAACCCGGGGGGGGGCAGGTAATGAGCAGTTCTTC,CASSITRGGAGNEQFF